This T cell receptor (beta chain) was observed in a study of T cells after yellow fever vaccination. Study at large: Preparation used SMART-Seq v4 Ultra Low Input for the low-cell-number fractions. General study findings and limits: A limited proportion of clonotypes was detected within both the CD4 and CD8 compartments. Reappearance after the booster was seen for most primary-vaccination clones, at 95% to 96% CD4 and around 88% CD8.

In regard to this clonotype: Antigen: not known. An end of the junction differs from the germline gene, which may be a read error.

The CDR3 length is 15 residues. Germline CDR1 is LNHDA and CDR2 is SQIVND (reference sequence). They built TCR cDNA with 5'RACE template switching, a step that put in a universal primer site and UMIs. From the 5' RACE reads, TCRdb called clonotypes with MiXCR, one entry per CDR3 protein. The sample includes 150,000 to 200,000 distinct CDR3 sequences, around 8.5% seen only once; the top ten take roughly a third. This clonotype was sampled from a man between 18 and 29 years old who received the YFV17D yellow fever vaccine. The genes are TRBV19 and TRBJ1-5; D perhaps matches TRBD1 (6 bases). Sequenced here: CD8+ T cells sorted from PBMCs, sampled 45 days after the yellow fever booster vaccination. The CDR3 sequence is CASSPRMGGNQPHHF. Written as DNA, the CDR3 is TGTGCCAGTAGTCCACGAATGGGGGGCAATCAGCCCCATCATTTT.